Sequencing of this T cell receptor (beta chain) was carried out in a study of cytomegalovirus exposure and HLA in healthy donors. This PCR relied on a set of 60 Vbeta primers and 13 Jbeta primers. Sequencing was performed with immunoSEQ multiplex PCR; in TCRdb, only in-frame clones are kept and a portion is missing. The data show 120,000 or so clones, around three quarters seen once. The J segment lost 1 base and the V segment lost 4 bases, leaving 2 bases of the junction unmatched. CDR3 length equals 14 residues. Germline V gives CDR1 SGHNT, CDR2 YENEEA. This sequence originates from a man younger than 40 in good health and CMV-seropositive. Sequencing was done on a sample of PBMCs. This chain connects TRBV11-3 to TRBJ2-3, with TRBD2 matching over 7 bases. The CDR3 bases are TGTGCCAGCAGCTCGCTAGCGGGCACAGATACGCAGTATTTT. Its protein is CASSSLAGTDTQYF.